These T cell receptor beta chains were read from a single sample in a study of T cells in Graves' hyperthyroidism and ophthalmopathy. In TCRdb, the multiplex PCR reads were re-called with MiXCR into one record per CDR3 protein. The table shows 490,000 or so distinct CDR3 sequences, with roughly 15% occurring only once. The specimen sequenced was blood. The receptors originated from a young woman with Graves' ophthalmopathy. Both conserved end residues are part of each CDR3. The D gene is left open where the match is weak. Expanded clones get a size class; other rows say once, few or many, or leave the size out.

J: TRBJ2-4; length: 16; size: few; D: TRBD2; V: TRBV4-1; DNA: TGCGCCAGCAGCAAGGGAACTAGCGGGAGGTGGTACATTCAGTACTTC; CDR3: CASSKGTSGRWYIQYF
J: TRBJ1-2; length: 14; size: NA; D: NA; V: TRBV7-9; DNA: TGTGCCAGCAGCTCCCACATGGACATCTATGGCTACACCTTC; CDR3: CASSSHMDIYGYTF
J: TRBJ1-1; length: 14; size: few; D: TRBD1; V: TRBV20-1; DNA: TGCAGTGCCGACCCGGACAGGAGGGGCACTGAAGCTTTCTTT; CDR3: CSADPDRRGTEAFF
J: TRBJ2-1; length: 14; size: NA; D: NA; V: TRBV19; DNA: TGTGCCAGTAGTATCAGGCACGGTTACAATGAGCAGTTCTTC; CDR3: CASSIRHGYNEQFF
J: TRBJ2-3; length: 16; size: NA; D: NA; V: TRBV27; DNA: TGTGCCAGCAGTTTCTTCAGGACGGGGATCACAGATACGCAGTATTTT; CDR3: CASSFFRTGITDTQYF
J: TRBJ2-7; length: 15; size: many; D: TRBD1; V: TRBV3-1; DNA: TGTGCCAGCAGCCGAACAGGGGGCGCGACCTACGAGCAGTACTTC; CDR3: CASSRTGGATYEQYF
J: TRBJ2-1; length: 17; size: few; D: NA; V: TRBV7-9; DNA: TGTGCCAGCAGCCCATACCTGGGTGCGGGGCCTTTCAATGAGCAGTTCTTC; CDR3: CASSPYLGAGPFNEQFF
J: TRBJ2-3; length: 15; size: many; D: TRBD2; V: TRBV5-1; DNA: TGCGCCAGCAGCGACGCAGCGGGAGTAGTAGATACGCAGTATTTT; CDR3: CASSDAAGVVDTQYF
J: TRBJ2-7; length: 14; size: NA; D: NA; V: TRBV5-6; DNA: TGTGCCAGCAGCCCGGCCAGCTCCTCCTACGAGCAGTACTTC; CDR3: CASSPASSSYEQYF
J: TRBJ2-7; length: 13; size: many; D: NA; V: TRBV24-1; DNA: TGTGCCACCAGTGACTCCACCGAACGGGAGCAGTACTTC; CDR3: CATSDSTEREQYF
J: TRBJ1-5; length: 15; size: many; D: NA; V: TRBV20-1; DNA: TGCAGTGCTAGAGATACACGGGGATTCAATCAGCCCCAGCATTTT; CDR3: CSARDTRGFNQPQHF
J: TRBJ2-7; length: 14; size: NA; D: TRBD2; V: TRBV7-9; DNA: TGTGCCAGCATCCCGACTAGCGGGAGTCTCGAGCAGTACTTC; CDR3: CASIPTSGSLEQYF
J: TRBJ2-2; length: 15; size: NA; D: NA; V: TRBV20-1; DNA: TGCAGTGCTAGTCGGCTAGCACCGAACACCGGGGAGCTGTTTTTT; CDR3: CSASRLAPNTGELFF
J: TRBJ1-6; length: 14; size: few; D: TRBD1; V: TRBV6-1; DNA: TGTGCCAGCAGATTAGACAGGGTTGGATCACCCCTCCACTTT; CDR3: CASRLDRVGSPLHF
J: TRBJ2-5; length: 16; size: few; D: NA; V: TRBV10-3; DNA: NA; CDR3: CAISSSGLAGEETQYF
J: TRBJ2-6; length: 18; size: many; D: NA; V: TRBV3-1; DNA: TGTGCCAGCAGCCACCCCGGACGGACCAGCTCTGGGGCCAACGTCCTGACTTTC; CDR3: CASSHPGRTSSGANVLTF
J: TRBJ2-3; length: 13; size: few; D: TRBD2; V: TRBV20-1; DNA: TGCAGTGCTGGAAGCGGGGCCACAGATACGCAGTATTTT; CDR3: CSAGSGATDTQYF
J: TRBJ2-7; length: 9; size: many; D: NA; V: TRBV6-1; DNA: TGTGCCAGCCCACACGGGCAGTACTTC; CDR3: CASPHGQYF